These 29 T cell receptor beta chains were all obtained from the same sample, sequenced in a study of human T cells and chemical hapten exposure. TCRdb re-called the RACE reads through MiXCR, storing one row per CDR3 protein. Of 57,000 or so distinct CDR3 sequences listed, roughly 10% are singletons. This sample's time point: pre-sensitization, week 0. Indicated treatment: therapeutic diphenylcyclopropenone sensitization with weekly scalp DPC. Specimen: whole blood, collected in connection with sensitization to the hapten diphenylcyclopropenone (DPC). These receptors all stem from a woman between 40 and 55 years old with alopecia areata. Some clones in this sample may be carry-over from other donors' samples.

This clonotype showed up many times. The V call is TRBV7-9, the J call TRBJ2-1; D unresolved. Germline values: CDR1 SEHNR, CDR2 FQNEAQ (reference sequence). The CDR3 sequence is 13 residues long. The germline V and J ends were trimmed by 0 bases and 9 bases, with 9 bases remaining between them. The CDR3 is CASSLANLGEQFF. The CDR3, as DNA: TGTGCCAGCAGCTTAGCTAACTTGGGTGAGCAGTTCTTC.

In its sample, this clonotype was seen a few times. As DNA, the CDR3 is TGTGCCAGCAGCCGGAGGGGACTAGCGCGCGATGAGCAGTTCTTC. Its translation is CASSRRGLARDEQFF. The chain joins TRBV5-6 to TRBJ2-1, with 10 positions matching TRBD2. V was pared by 4 bases and J by 8 bases, with 9 bases of the junction left unmatched. The CDR3 spans 15 residues. Germline lookup yields CDR1 SGHDT and CDR2 YYEEEE.

In its sample, this clonotype was seen many times. The CDR3 spells CASSQQQGRREKLFF. DNA of the CDR3: TGTGCCAGCTCCCAACAACAGGGGCGTCGTGAAAAACTGTTTTTT. The rearrangement uses TRBV18 and TRBJ1-4; 7 bases agree with TRBD1. Germline lookup yields CDR1 KGHSH and CDR2 LQKENI. Trimming took 6 bases from V and 7 from J; bases not matched to a gene: 11. The CDR3 contains 15 residues.

At least ten counts were recorded for this clonotype. CDR3 loop: CASSETDINEQFF. Written as DNA, the CDR3 is TGTGCCAGCAGTGAGACAGACATCAATGAGCAGTTCTTC. The gene calls are TRBV6-1 and TRBJ2-1, with a possible D match to TRBD1 (5 bases). Germline CDR1 is MNHNS and CDR2 is SASEGT. Trimming took 3 bases from V and 6 from J, leaving 9 bases between them. The CDR3 sequence is 13 residues long.

The rearrangement links TRBV12-3 or TRBV12-4 to TRBJ1-6; D remains unclear. V lost 8 bases and J lost 9, with 11 bases in between. The CDR3 contains 12 residues. The CDR3 loop is CASAPSRSPLHF. The CDR3 nucleotides read TGTGCCAGCGCTCCCTCCCGTTCACCCCTCCACTTT.

There are many counts of this clonotype. The chain uses TRBV2 and TRBJ2-7, with TRBD2 matching 10 bases. The CDR3 totals 14 residues. The V gene end was trimmed by 6 bases and the J gene end by 2 bases; junction bases not matched to a gene: 4. From germline, CDR1 is SNHLY and CDR2 FYNNEI. Here the CDR3 reads CASRRAGGPYEQYF. The CDR3 DNA follows: TGTGCCAGCAGAAGAGCGGGAGGGCCCTACGAGCAGTACTTC.

There are many counts of this clonotype. V is TRBV5-6 and J is TRBJ2-1; D perhaps matches TRBD1 (6 bases). CDR3 length: 15 residues. Deletions cut 3 bases from V and 4 bases from J, with 14 bases between. Looked up from germline, CDR1 is SGHDT and CDR2 is YYEEEE. The CDR3 loop is CASSSGTLVYNEQFF. The CDR3 DNA is TGTGCCAGCAGCTCCGGGACACTAGTATACAATGAGCAGTTCTTC.

This clonotype was seen at least ten times. CDR3 region: CASSSGTHEAFF. The DNA for the CDR3 is TGTGCCAGCAGCTCCGGTACCCATGAAGCTTTCTTT. The J gene is TRBJ1-1, the V gene TRBV11-3; D is ambiguous. Trimming took off 4 bases at V and 7 bases at J, with 10 bases between the two ends. The CDR3 runs 12 residues. The germline V gene encodes CDR1 SGHNT and CDR2 YENEEA.

This clonotype was detected ten times or more. The CDR3 region has the DNA TGTGTCATAGGAGGGGGGCAAAACACCATATATTTT. Translation: CVIGGGQNTIYF. The chain joins TRBV28 to TRBJ1-3; D might be TRBD1 (6 bases). Germline CDR1 and CDR2: MDHEN and SYDVKM. The CDR3 is 12 amino acids.

This clonotype was picked up a small number of times. The chain has TRBV28 and TRBJ2-1; TRBD2 agrees at 10 bases. J lost 8 bases, V lost 6 bases, and 10 bases had no gene match. The CDR3 totals 15 residues. Germline V gene sequence: CDR1 MDHEN, CDR2 SYDVKM. The CDR3 DNA is TGTGCCAGCAGACCAACTGGACTAGCGGTCGATGAGCAGTTCTTC. Translation gives CASRPTGLAVDEQFF.

The chain is built from TRBV6-5 and TRBJ1-5, with D perhaps matching TRBD1 (5 bases). CDR3 length: 14 residues. Trimming cost V 5 bases and J 3 bases, with 11 bases left between them. In germline, CDR1 is MNHEY, CDR2 SVGAGI. This chain's CDR3 is CASSPGTYNQPQHF. The CDR3 nucleotides read TGTGCCAGCAGTCCCGGGACGTACAATCAGCCCCAGCATTTT.

A few counts support this clonotype. The genes are TRBV7-9 and TRBJ2-7; possibly TRBD1 for D (7 bases). CDR3 length: 14 amino acids. Germline values: CDR1 SEHNR, CDR2 FQNEAQ (reference sequence). Trimming stripped 4 bases from V and 3 bases from J, with 13 bases between. CDR3 loop: CASSSARDSYEQYF. CDR3 nucleotide sequence: TGTGCCAGCAGCTCCGCGCGGGACAGCTACGAGCAGTACTTC. Based on the CDR3 plus reference TRBV7-9 and TRBJ2-7, the full variable domain is DTGVSQNPRHKITKRGQNVTFRCDPISEHNRLYWYRQTLGQGPEFLTYFQNEAQLEKSRLLSDRFSAERPKGSFSTLEIQRTEQGDSAMYLCASSSARDSYEQYFGPGTRLTVT.

The rearrangement links TRBV29-1 to TRBJ2-2; 14 nucleotides agree with TRBD2. V shed 7 bases and J 6 bases; nucleotides not matched to a gene: 7. Germline V gene sequence: CDR1 SQVTM, CDR2 ANQGSEA. CDR3 length equals 15 residues. The CDR3 is CSGGLAGAGPGELFF. The CDR3 nucleotides read TGCAGCGGGGGACTAGCGGGAGCGGGCCCCGGGGAGCTGTTTTTT.

This clonotype was counted many times. The V gene is TRBV5-1, the J gene TRBJ2-7, with 8 bases identical to TRBD1. V lost 3 bases, J lost 0 bases, and 2 bases stayed unmatched. The CDR3 spans 14 residues. Germline CDR1 reads SGHRS; CDR2 reads YFSETQ. The CDR3 nucleotides are TGCGCCAGCAGCTCCGGACAGGGCTCCTACGAGCAGTACTTC. Its protein product is CASSSGQGSYEQYF.

The chain links TRBV2 to TRBJ1-5, with D possibly TRBD1 on 5 matching bases. Trimming removed 3 bases at V and 1 base at J, with 10 bases between. The germline gives CDR1 SNHLY, CDR2 FYNNEI. CDR3 size: 15 residues. The CDR3 sequence is CASSEDRQSNQPQHF. As DNA, the CDR3 is TGTGCCAGCAGTGAGGATAGACAGAGCAATCAGCCCCAGCATTTT.

This clonotype was seen a handful of times. The V and J genes are TRBV7-3 and TRBJ1-2; 7 bases are a match to TRBD1. This CDR3 comprises 13 residues. V lost 5 bases to trimming and J lost 8 bases; unmatched junction nucleotides: 8. Germline V lookup: CDR1 SGHTA, CDR2 FQGTGA. In nucleotides, the CDR3 is TGTGCCAGCAGCCCAGACAGGGAAGGCGGCTACACCTTC. Translation: CASSPDREGGYTF.

This clonotype was seen at least ten times. V and J are TRBV29-1 and TRBJ2-7; D possibly matches TRBD1 or TRBD2 (5 bases each). The V end was cut by 3 bases, the J end by 2 bases, with 11 bases between. Germline V gene data show CDR1 as SQVTM and CDR2 as ANQGSEA. This CDR3 contains 13 residues. The CDR3 sequence is CSVEGPGTYEQYF. The CDR3 DNA follows: TGCAGCGTTGAGGGACCAGGGACCTACGAGCAGTACTTC.

This clonotype showed up many times. V gene TRBV7-9 combines with J gene TRBJ2-7; 8 nucleotides align to TRBD1. Unmatched junction bases numbered 9, after V lost 5 bases and J lost 6 bases. CDR3 length: 14 amino acids. Per germline, CDR1 SEHNR and CDR2 FQNEAQ (reference sequence). The CDR3 DNA is TGTGCCAGCAGCCAACGGACAGGGCTCGGCGAGCAGTACTTC. It specifies CASSQRTGLGEQYF.

This clonotype was detected a few times. The chain has TRBV7-9 and TRBJ2-7; D may be TRBD1 (6 bases). There are 15 residues in the CDR3. Germline V CDR1 and CDR2: SEHNR, FQNEAQ (reference sequence). The V and J ends lost 5 bases and 2 bases respectively, with 16 bases between them. The CDR3 nucleotides are TGTGCCAGCAGCCACAGGGATATGCGAACCTACGAGCAGTACTTC. Residues: CASSHRDMRTYEQYF.

This clonotype was counted many times. The V and J genes are TRBV29-1 and TRBJ1-4; D is unclear. The CDR3 has 15 residues. CDR1 SQVTM and CDR2 ANQGSEA come from the germline V gene. Trimming took off 3 bases at V and 0 bases at J, with 11 bases between the two ends. The CDR3 here is CSVDGPSTTNEKLFF. For the CDR3, the DNA is TGCAGCGTTGACGGCCCCTCTACAACTAATGAAAAACTGTTTTTT.

V gene TRBV5-1 combines with J gene TRBJ1-1; D unclear. This CDR3 contains 14 residues. Germline V gene lookup returns CDR1 SGHRS and CDR2 YFSETQ. Trimming shortened V by 2 bases and J by 0 bases, and 8 bases separated the two germline ends. In DNA form, the CDR3 reads TGCGCCAGCAGCTTTACACCCATGAACACTGAAGCTTTCTTT. Translated: CASSFTPMNTEAFF.

This clonotype occurred many times. The chain carries TRBV19 and TRBJ1-1, with D hard to call. V gave up 3 bases and J gave up 4 bases, with 12 bases separating them. This CDR3 contains 14 residues. Germline lookup yields CDR1 LNHDA and CDR2 SQIVND (reference sequence). The CDR3 DNA sequence: TGTGCCAGTAGTATCGAGGGTTGGGGCACTGAAGCTTTCTTT. Its protein is CASSIEGWGTEAFF. The complete variable domain, with remaining parts taken from reference TRBV19 and TRBJ1-1, reads DGGITQSPKYLFRKEGQNVTLSCEQNLNHDAMYWYRQDPGQGLRLIYYSQIVNDFQKGDIAEGYSVSREKKESFPLTVTSAQKNPTAFYLCASSIEGWGTEAFFGQGTRLTVV.

This clonotype was recorded at least ten times. The chain couples TRBV12-3 or TRBV12-4 to TRBJ2-7, with D perhaps TRBD2 (5 bases). This CDR3 spans 15 amino acids. The ends were cut back, 4 bases at V and 3 bases at J, with 16 bases in the middle. CDR3 sequence (DNA): TGTGCCAGCAGTTACAATGGTCGGGGTGGCTACGAGCAGTACTTC. It is translated as CASSYNGRGGYEQYF.

The sample holds many counts of this clonotype. The chain combines TRBV18 with TRBJ1-1; TRBD1 agrees at 10 bases. Germline loops: CDR1 KGHSH, CDR2 LQKENI. After removal of 3 bases from V and 4 bases from J, the junction contained 2 bases not matched to a gene. CDR3 length equals 14 residues. The CDR3: CASSPRDRGTEAFF. The DNA for the CDR3 is TGTGCCAGCTCACCCCGGGACAGGGGCACTGAAGCTTTCTTT.

This clonotype was counted between two and nine times. V usage is TRBV7-2 and J usage is TRBJ1-5, with unresolved D. Germline CDR1 SGHTA, CDR2 FQGNSA. Trimming removed 0 bases at V and 6 bases at J, with 6 bases between. The CDR3 contains 13 residues. CDR3: CASSLALGQPQHF. The CDR3 DNA is TGTGCCAGCAGCTTAGCCTTGGGTCAGCCCCAGCATTTT.

In its sample, this clonotype was seen once. With a much larger clone just one base away, this may be a read error. V is TRBV7-9 and J is TRBJ1-5; D is undetermined. The CDR3 has 14 amino acids. Trimming pared 6 bases from V and 7 bases from J, leaving 16 bases between. Germline V CDR1 and CDR2: SEHNR, FQNEAQ (reference sequence). The CDR3: CASRLFGPPQPQHF. DNA for the CDR3: TGTGCCAGCAGATTATTTGGCCCCCCCCAGCCCCAGCATTTT.

The chain recombines TRBV28 with TRBJ2-7; D gene uncertain. This CDR3 comprises 12 residues. Trimming took 2 bases from V and 2 from J, leaving 4 bases between them. Germline V gene sequence: CDR1 MDHEN, CDR2 SYDVKM. The CDR3 DNA reads as TGTGCCAGCAGTTTAACCCCCTACGAGCAGTACTTC. It specifies CASSLTPYEQYF.

This clonotype was found many times. This chain connects TRBV20-1 to TRBJ1-1; the D is unclear. The CDR3 sequence is 12 residues long. In germline, CDR1 is DFQATT, CDR2 SNEGSKA (reference sequence). The CDR3 bases are TGCAGCGAAGCGGGGAGGAACACTGAAGCTTTCTTT. Translating gives CSEAGRNTEAFF.

This chain uses TRBV11-2 with TRBJ2-1; D possibly uses TRBD1 or TRBD2 (5 bases each). Germline CDR1 is SGHAT and CDR2 is FQNNGV. The CDR3 has 11 amino acids. V was clipped by 5 bases and J by 8 bases, with 7 bases between them. The CDR3 protein is CASSQGDEQFF. DNA of the CDR3: TGTGCCAGCAGCCAGGGAGATGAGCAGTTCTTC. Looking up the rest from reference TRBV11-2 and TRBJ2-1 gives the full variable domain: EAGVAQSPRYKIIEKRQSVAFWCNPISGHATLYWYQQILGQGPKLLIQFQNNGVVDDSQLPKDRFSAERLKGVDSTLKIQPAKLEDSAVYLCASSQGDEQFFGPGTRLTVL.